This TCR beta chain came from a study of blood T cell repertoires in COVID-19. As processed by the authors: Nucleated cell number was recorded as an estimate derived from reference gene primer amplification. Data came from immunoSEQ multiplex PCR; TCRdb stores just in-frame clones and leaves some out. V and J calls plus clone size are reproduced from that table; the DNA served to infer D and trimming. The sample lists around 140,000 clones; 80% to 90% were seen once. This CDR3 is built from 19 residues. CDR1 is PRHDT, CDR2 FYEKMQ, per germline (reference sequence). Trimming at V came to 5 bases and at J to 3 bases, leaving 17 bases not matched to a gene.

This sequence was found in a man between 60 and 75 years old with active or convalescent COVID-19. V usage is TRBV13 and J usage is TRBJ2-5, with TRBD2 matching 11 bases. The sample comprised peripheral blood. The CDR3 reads CASSPTGPLAGGPEETQYF. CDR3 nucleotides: TGTGCCAGCAGCCCGACCGGACCCTTAGCGGGAGGGCCGGAAGAGACCCAGTACTTC.